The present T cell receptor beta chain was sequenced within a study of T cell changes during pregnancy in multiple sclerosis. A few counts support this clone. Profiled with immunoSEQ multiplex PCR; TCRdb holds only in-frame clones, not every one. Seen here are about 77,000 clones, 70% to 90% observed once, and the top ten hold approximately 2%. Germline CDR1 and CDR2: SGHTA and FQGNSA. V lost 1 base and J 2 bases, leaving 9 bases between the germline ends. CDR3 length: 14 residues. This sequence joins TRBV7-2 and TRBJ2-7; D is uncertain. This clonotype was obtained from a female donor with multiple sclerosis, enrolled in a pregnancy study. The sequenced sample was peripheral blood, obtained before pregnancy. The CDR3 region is CASSLGHGAYEQYF. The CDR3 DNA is TGTGCCAGCAGCTTAGGGCACGGAGCCTACGAGCAGTACTTC. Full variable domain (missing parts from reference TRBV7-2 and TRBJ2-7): GAGVSQSPSNKVTEKGKDVELRCDPISGHTALYWYRQSLGQGLEFLIYFQGNSAPDKSGLPSDRFSAERTGGSVSTLTIQRTQQEDSAVYLCASSLGHGAYEQYFGPGTRLTVT.